This is a list of T cell receptor beta chains from one sample in a study of T cell repertoires in ileal Crohn's disease. Some clones are missing from TCRdb's copy, which holds only in-frame ones; the method was immunoSEQ multiplex PCR. The data contain more than 50,000 clones, about 88% of them seen just once; the ten biggest clones take up about 1.9%. The sequencing input was ileal tissue. Receptors originate from an adult with Crohn's disease. Both conserved end residues are part of each CDR3. D genes are given only for firm matches. A clone size is listed for some rows: how often the clone was seen (once, few, many), or a class if it is expanded.

J: TRBJ2-1
size: -
D: -
V: TRBV7-9
CDR3: CASSWDFNEQFF
DNA: TGTGCCAGCAGCTGGGACTTCAATGAGCAGTTCTTC

J: TRBJ1-1
size: -
D: -
V: TRBV6-5
CDR3: CASGWRGTEAFF
DNA: TGTGCCAGCGGTTGGCGGGGCACTGAAGCTTTCTTT

J: TRBJ1-5
size: -
D: TRBD1
V: TRBV27
CDR3: CASRDRMIDQPQHF
DNA: TGTGCCAGCAGGGACAGGATGATCGATCAGCCCCAGCATTTT

J: TRBJ1-2
size: -
D: -
V: TRBV6-4
CDR3: CASSEHTGSGYTF
DNA: TGTGCCAGCAGTGAACACACAGGATCTGGCTACACCTTC

J: TRBJ2-2
size: -
D: TRBD2
V: TRBV4-2
CDR3: CASSQVSRQVLAVTGELFF
DNA: TGTGCCAGCAGCCAAGTTTCGCGTCAAGTACTAGCGGTAACCGGGGAGCTGTTTTTT

J: TRBJ1-2
size: -
D: TRBD1
V: TRBV5-4
CDR3: CASTMTGNYGYTF
DNA: TGTGCCAGCACCATGACAGGGAACTATGGCTACACCTTC

J: TRBJ1-3
size: -
D: -
V: TRBV5-1
CDR3: CASSLGTAQASGNTIYF
DNA: TGCGCCAGCAGCTTAGGAACAGCCCAAGCCTCTGGAAACACCATATATTTT

J: TRBJ2-2
size: -
D: -
V: TRBV5-4
CDR3: CASSRNTGELFF
DNA: TGTGCCAGCAGCCGGAACACCGGGGAGCTGTTTTTT

J: TRBJ1-5
size: -
D: TRBD1
V: TRBV5-1
CDR3: CASSLGTGVNQPQHF
DNA: TGCGCCAGCAGCTTGGGGACAGGGGTCAATCAGCCCCAGCATTTT

J: TRBJ1-3
size: -
D: -
V: TRBV4-2
CDR3: CASSQDRGSGNTIYF
DNA: TGTGCCAGCAGCCAAGACAGGGGCTCTGGAAACACCATATATTTT

J: TRBJ2-7
size: -
D: -
V: TRBV5-4
CDR3: CASSRGSSYEQYF
DNA: TGTGCCAGCAGCAGGGGATCTTCCTACGAGCAGTACTTC

J: TRBJ1-1
size: -
D: -
V: TRBV18
CDR3: CASSPLQGLEYTEAFF
DNA: TGTGCCAGCTCACCCTTACAGGGTTTGGAGTACACTGAAGCTTTCTTT

J: TRBJ2-1
size: once
D: -
V: TRBV29-1
CDR3: CSVASGEQFF
DNA: TGCAGCGTTGCGTCAGGTGAGCAGTTCTTC

J: TRBJ2-1
size: -
D: TRBD1
V: TRBV2
CDR3: CASSVTGANEQFF
DNA: TGTGCCAGCAGTGTAACAGGGGCAAATGAGCAGTTCTTC

J: TRBJ2-6
size: -
D: -
V: TRBV4-2
CDR3: CASSLGSASSGANVLTF
DNA: TGTGCCAGCAGCCTCGGCAGCGCGAGCTCTGGGGCCAACGTCCTGACTTTC

J: TRBJ1-2
size: -
D: -
V: TRBV7-2
CDR3: CASSLSVSYGYTF
DNA: TGTGCCAGCAGCTTAAGCGTCAGCTATGGCTACACCTTC

J: TRBJ2-5
size: -
D: TRBD1
V: TRBV10-2
CDR3: CASMGRGPQETQYF
DNA: TGCGCCAGCATGGGCAGGGGGCCACAAGAGACCCAGTACTTC

J: TRBJ1-5
size: -
D: TRBD1
V: TRBV19
CDR3: CASSKTATGTGEQPQHF
DNA: TGTGCCAGTAGTAAGACAGCCACCGGGACAGGTGAGCAGCCCCAGCATTTT

J: TRBJ2-2
size: -
D: TRBD2
V: TRBV6-5
CDR3: CASRGTSGLTGELFF
DNA: TGTGCCAGCAGGGGGACTAGCGGGCTGACCGGGGAGCTGTTTTTT

J: TRBJ2-3
size: once
D: TRBD2
V: TRBV5-6
CDR3: CASSGRTSGIDTQYF
DNA: TGTGCCAGCAGCGGACGGACTAGCGGAATCGATACGCAGTATTTT

J: TRBJ2-2
size: -
D: -
V: TRBV5-1
CDR3: CASSPGYSTDRGVVF
DNA: TGCGCCAGCAGCCCGGGGTACAGCACTGACCGGGGAGTGGTTTTT

J: TRBJ2-2
size: -
D: -
V: TRBV5-5
CDR3: CASSLGPTGELFF
DNA: TGTGCCAGCAGCTTGGGGCCAACCGGGGAGCTGTTTTTT

J: TRBJ2-1
size: -
D: -
V: TRBV5-1
CDR3: CASSLDGGEQFF
DNA: TGCGCCAGCAGCTTGGATGGCGGTGAGCAGTTCTTC

J: TRBJ1-1
size: -
D: -
V: TRBV7-9
CDR3: CASSLSGNTEAFF
DNA: TGTGCCAGCAGCTTATCGGGGAACACTGAAGCTTTCTTT

J: TRBJ2-3
size: -
D: -
V: TRBV6-1
CDR3: CASSEMGAGTDTQYF
DNA: TGTGCCAGCAGTGAAATGGGAGCAGGCACAGATACGCAGTATTTT

J: TRBJ1-2
size: -
D: TRBD1
V: TRBV28
CDR3: CASSPLGQGYGYTF
DNA: TGTGCCAGCAGCCCTCTGGGACAGGGGTATGGCTACACCTTC

J: TRBJ1-2
size: -
D: -
V: TRBV13
CDR3: CASSPSPEGDYGYTF
DNA: TGTGCCAGCAGCCCCTCCCCCGAAGGGGACTATGGCTACACCTTC

J: TRBJ1-4
size: -
D: -
V: TRBV5-4
CDR3: CASNLHGGEKLFF
DNA: TGTGCCTCCAACCTCCATGGGGGCGAAAAACTGTTTTTT

J: TRBJ2-3
size: -
D: TRBD2
V: TRBV4-1
CDR3: CASSQVAGGTDTQYF
DNA: TGCGCCAGCAGCCAAGTAGCGGGAGGCACAGATACGCAGTATTTT

J: TRBJ1-4
size: -
D: TRBD1
V: TRBV4-2
CDR3: CASSQVGTGLRGAEKLFF
DNA: TGTGCCAGCAGCCAAGTGGGGACAGGCCTTCGGGGGGCTGAAAAACTGTTTTTT

J: TRBJ1-1
size: -
D: -
V: TRBV19
CDR3: CASSLSPGMVGSEAFF
DNA: TGTGCCAGTAGTTTGTCCCCAGGGATGGTCGGCTCTGAAGCTTTCTTT

J: TRBJ2-5
size: -
D: TRBD2
V: TRBV4-3
CDR3: CASSRGLAGRETQYF
DNA: TGCGCCAGCAGCCGGGGACTAGCGGGAAGGGAGACCCAGTACTTC

J: TRBJ2-1
size: -
D: -
V: TRBV9
CDR3: CASSPRDSISYNEQFF
DNA: TGTGCCAGCAGCCCTCGGGACTCTATATCCTACAATGAGCAGTTCTTC

J: TRBJ2-5
size: -
D: -
V: TRBV7-9
CDR3: CASSPGLDQETQYF
DNA: TGTGCCAGCAGCCCGGGTCTTGACCAAGAGACCCAGTACTTC

J: TRBJ1-2
size: -
D: -
V: TRBV6-5
CDR3: CASRPEGVLFYGYTF
DNA: TGTGCCAGCAGACCGGAGGGTGTCTTGTTCTATGGCTACACCTTC

J: TRBJ1-1
size: -
D: TRBD1
V: TRBV7-9
CDR3: CASRSDRGMNTEAFF
DNA: TGTGCCAGCAGGTCGGACAGGGGAATGAACACTGAAGCTTTCTTT

J: TRBJ2-7
size: -
D: TRBD1
V: TRBV5-1
CDR3: CASSLSGTGAYEQYF
DNA: TGCGCCAGCAGCTTGTCCGGGACAGGTGCTTACGAGCAGTACTTC

J: TRBJ2-2
size: -
D: TRBD2
V: TRBV27
CDR3: CASSFLLAGGTGELFF
DNA: TGTGCCAGCAGTTTCTTACTAGCGGGGGGGACCGGGGAGCTGTTTTTT

J: TRBJ1-5
size: -
D: TRBD1
V: TRBV19
CDR3: CASSPKQGGLGFSNQPQHF
DNA: TGTGCCAGTAGTCCAAAACAGGGGGGTCTGGGGTTTAGCAATCAGCCCCAGCATTTT

J: TRBJ2-7
size: -
D: -
V: TRBV2
CDR3: CASTERAAEGYEQYF
DNA: TGTGCCAGCACCGAGCGGGCTGCGGAAGGCTACGAGCAGTACTTC

J: TRBJ1-4
size: -
D: -
V: TRBV4-3
CDR3: CASSQARGWEKLFF
DNA: TGCGCCAGCAGCCAAGCCAGGGGTTGGGAAAAACTGTTTTTT

J: TRBJ1-1
size: once
D: -
V: TRBV6-4
CDR3: CASSITANTEAFF
DNA: TGTGCCAGCTCGATCACAGCTAACACTGAAGCTTTCTTT

J: TRBJ2-3
size: once
D: TRBD2
V: TRBV4-3
CDR3: CASSQEIAGVGDTQYF
DNA: TGCGCCAGCAGCCAAGAGATAGCGGGAGTGGGAGATACGCAGTATTTT

J: TRBJ2-7
size: -
D: TRBD2
V: TRBV13
CDR3: CASSFLPPRLAGDYEQYF
DNA: TGTGCCAGCAGCTTTCTGCCCCCAAGACTAGCGGGGGACTACGAGCAGTACTTC

J: TRBJ1-4
size: once
D: -
V: TRBV4-3
CDR3: CASSQAILQTDYNEKLFF
DNA: TGCGCCAGCAGCCAAGCTATTCTCCAAACCGACTATAATGAAAAACTGTTTTTT

J: TRBJ1-1
size: -
D: -
V: TRBV5-4
CDR3: CASSAQTGNTEAFF
DNA: TGTGCCAGCAGCGCCCAGACAGGTAACACTGAAGCTTTCTTT

J: TRBJ1-2
size: -
D: TRBD1
V: TRBV29-1
CDR3: CSDDKEGAGGYTF
DNA: TGCAGCGACGACAAGGAGGGGGCGGGTGGCTACACCTTC

J: TRBJ2-5
size: once
D: TRBD2
V: TRBV4-1
CDR3: CASSHASSTGTSTQYF
DNA: TGCGCCAGCAGCCACGCCTCTTCAACAGGGACTAGTACCCAGTACTTC